These 13 T cell receptor beta chains share one sample of origin, sequenced in a study of CXCR3-negative and CXCR3-positive naive CD8 T cells. Points from the study as a whole: Hydrophobicity was higher for TRB CDR3s found in CXCR3-positive naive cells than in CXCR3-negative naive cells.

Their antigen targets remain unknown. Researchers prepared the TRB cDNA libraries using 5' RACE with UMI labels. Following a re-call of the 5' RACE reads, TCRdb has one entry per CDR3 protein and lacks DNA. The sample data list 140,000 to 150,000 distinct CDR3 sequences. The sequencing sample was made of naive CXCR3+ CD8+ T cells from blood. The subset: CD45RO-CCR7+CD27+CD95- naive CD8+ T cells expressing CXCR3 (TNR3+). The receptors here all came from a human donor in good health. Some clones in this sample may be carry-over from other donors' samples.

This chain joins TRBV2 and TRBJ1-4. Per germline, CDR1 SNHLY and CDR2 FYNNEI. The CDR3 is made up of 13 amino acids. The CDR3: CASSDGVNEKLFF. Supplemented by reference TRBV2 and TRBJ1-4, the full variable domain reads EPEVTQTPSHQVTQMGQEVILRCVPISNHLYFYWYRQILGQKVEFLVSFYNNEISEKSEIFDDQFSVERPDGSNFTLKIRSTKLEDSAMYFCASSDGVNEKLFFGSGTQLSVL.

This sequence joins TRBV27 and TRBJ2-7; the D call of TRBD1 rests on TCRdb alone, since no DNA is present to check it. The CDR3 is 14 amino acids. Germline V CDR1 and CDR2: MNHEY, SMNVEV (reference sequence). CDR3 sequence reads: CASSPTGMGYEQYF.

The chain combines TRBV5-1 with TRBJ2-7; TCRdb designates TRBD1, a call that cannot be tested without DNA. Germline-derived CDR1 and CDR2 are SGHRS and YFSETQ. The CDR3 totals 14 residues. The CDR3 protein is CASSPRDSFYEQYF.

This CDR3 is CASSLDGRAQETQYF. This chain joins TRBV5-1 and TRBJ2-5; TCRdb picks TRBD2, but there is no DNA to check that call. Germline lookup yields CDR1 SGHRS and CDR2 YFSETQ. The CDR3 is 15 residues long.

The chain uses TRBV4-3 and TRBJ2-7. The CDR3 consists of 15 residues. Per the germline V gene, CDR1 is LGHNA and CDR2 is YSLEER. CDR3 protein: CASSQDISVPYEQYF.

The chain couples TRBV28 to TRBJ1-5. The CDR3 is 15 residues long. The V gene's germline CDR1 is MDHEN and CDR2 SYDVKM. This CDR3 is CASSLLGSINQPQHF.

The chain uses TRBV29-1 and TRBJ1-2; the TRBD1 assignment by TCRdb is unverifiable without DNA. The CDR3 spans 11 residues. The V gene's germline CDR1 is SQVTM and CDR2 ANQGSEA. The CDR3 region is CSVGTGVVYTF. Complete variable domain (other parts from reference TRBV29-1 and TRBJ1-2): SAVISQKPSRDICQRGTSLTIQCQVDSQVTMMFWYRQQPGQSLTLIATANQGSEATYESGFVIDKFPISRPNLTFSTLTVSNMSPEDSSIYLCSVGTGVVYTFGSGTRLTVV.

This rearrangement joins TRBV29-1 to TRBJ2-2; lacking DNA, the TRBD2 call made by TCRdb goes unchecked. Germline-derived CDR1 and CDR2 are SQVTM and ANQGSEA. This CDR3 region has 14 residues. The chain's CDR3 is CSAERGEVSGELFF.

V gene TRBV6-5 combines with J gene TRBJ2-5; the D gene TCRdb calls, TRBD1, cannot be checked with no DNA. CDR1 is MNHEY, CDR2 SVGAGI, per germline. This CDR3 region has 15 residues. The CDR3 reads CASRSPSDFIETQYF.

The chain joins TRBV3-1 to TRBJ2-3; as DNA is missing, the TRBD2 call by TCRdb cannot be tested. CDR1 LGHDT and CDR2 YNNKEL come from the germline V gene (reference sequence). This CDR3 is built from 16 residues. CDR3 amino acids: CASSQARAFGTDTQYF.

The rearrangement uses TRBV14 and TRBJ2-1; as DNA is missing, the TRBD1 call by TCRdb cannot be tested. Germline V gives CDR1 SGHDN, CDR2 FVKESK. The CDR3 contains 15 residues. CDR3 loop: CASSQAGQGWDEQFF.

The chain joins TRBV7-9 to TRBJ2-7; TCRdb returns TRBD2, unconfirmable since there is no DNA. The CDR3 spans 14 residues. Germline V gene data show CDR1 as SEHNR and CDR2 as FQNEAQ (reference sequence). CDR3 amino acids: CASSLVGRGSEQYF.

V gene TRBV19 combines with J gene TRBJ2-7; the TRBD1 assignment by TCRdb is unverifiable without DNA. The germline V gene encodes CDR1 LNHDA and CDR2 SQIVND (reference sequence). The CDR3 runs to 14 residues. The CDR3 spells CASSMGQGRYEQYF.